The 32 T cell receptor beta chains in this list originate from one sample, sequenced in a study of blood T cells in healthy people across ages. A second about 6 to 12 cycle PCR used barcoded and J-beta primers. From the 5' RACE reads, TCRdb called clonotypes with MiXCR, one entry per CDR3 protein. The sample has 780,000 or so distinct CDR3 sequences, approximately 25% seen once; the top ten hold around 3.6%. In addition, the sample was reused for a study of T cells of mothers and their children.

Sequences were obtained from blood. Every receptor here comes from a boy between 10 and 17 years old in good health.

The chain couples TRBV6-2 or TRBV6-3 to TRBJ1-1; D may be TRBD1 (5 bases). The CDR3 loop spans 12 amino acids. Germline-derived CDR1 and CDR2 are MNHEY and SVGEGT. Trimming cost V 10 bases and J 4 bases, with 13 bases left between them. CDR3 sequence (DNA): TGTGCCACCCGAAGGGGAGGCACTGAAGCTTTCTTT. Translating gives CATRRGGTEAFF.

This clonotype turned up a few times. This chain uses TRBV12-3 or TRBV12-4 with TRBJ2-5; D is uncertain. The J call may be wrong; the DNA end is better matched by TRBJ2-1. The CDR3 extends over 12 amino acids. This CDR3 is CASSLGVPEQFF. Here the CDR3 DNA reads TGTGCCAGCAGTTTAGGCGTGCCTGAGCAGTTCTTC.

This clonotype occurred a few times. Compared with germline, one end of the junction differs, possibly owing to a read error. This sequence joins TRBV19 and TRBJ2-3, with TRBD2 matching 7 bases. CDR1 and CDR2 from the germline V gene are LNHDA and SQIVND (reference sequence). There are 16 residues in the CDR3. The CDR3 DNA sequence: TGTGCCAGTATGTCGTCCCCTAGCGGACACACAGATACGCAGTGTTTT. Its protein is CASMSSPSGHTDTQCF.

Regarding this clonotype: At one end, the junction sequence differs from germline, possibly due to a read error. This rearrangement joins TRBV28 to TRBJ2-5; the D gene could be TRBD1 or TRBD2 (5 bases each). The J call is doubtful: the DNA matches TRBJ2-7 better. This CDR3 contains 15 residues. Germline V CDR1 and CDR2: MDHEN, SYDVKM. This CDR3 is CANSSGTAHRDEQYF. CDR3 DNA sequence: TGTGCCAACAGTTCTGGGACGGCCCATAGGGACGAGCAGTACTTC.

The chain joins TRBV10-3 to TRBJ2-2; D not certain. Germline CDR1 ENHRY, CDR2 SYGVKD. CDR3 size: 13 residues. The V end lost 4 bases, the J end lost 6 bases, and 9 bases lay between the germline ends. The CDR3 here is CAISGETAGELFF. CDR3 bases: TGTGCCATCAGTGGGGAAACGGCCGGGGAGCTGTTTTTT.

This clonotype was found a few times. The CDR3 sequence is CASSEVWRVQETQYF. In DNA, the CDR3 is TGTGCCAGCAGTGAAGTATGGAGGGTTCAAGAGACCCAGTACTTC. The chain combines TRBV6-1 with TRBJ2-5; D might be TRBD2 (6 bases). Germline assignment: CDR1 MNHNS and CDR2 SASEGT. The CDR3 covers 15 residues. The germline V and J ends were trimmed by 1 base and 2 bases, with 11 bases remaining between them.

The V call is TRBV7-8, the J call TRBJ2-2; the D gene could be TRBD1 or TRBD2 (5 bases each). The CDR3 has 14 residues. Trimming cost V 3 bases and J 7 bases, with 12 bases left between them. Germline V CDR1 and CDR2: SGHVS, FQNEAQ. The CDR3 here is CASSFGGKGGELFF. The CDR3 DNA is TGTGCCAGCAGCTTTGGGGGAAAAGGCGGGGAGCTGTTTTTT.

The chain joins TRBV4-2 to TRBJ2-5; TRBD1 might be the D (6 bases). This CDR3 comprises 15 residues. V dropped 2 bases and J dropped 0 bases, with 10 bases sitting between them. Germline CDR1 and CDR2: LGHNA and YNFKEQ. CDR3 residues: CASSQPDRNQETQYF. In DNA, the CDR3 is TGTGCCAGCAGCCAACCCGACAGGAACCAAGAGACCCAGTACTTC.

This clonotype was detected only a few times. The chain is built from TRBV10-3 and TRBJ1-2; maybe TRBD1 (6 bases). CDR3 length: 10 amino acids. Trimming shortened V by 10 bases and J by 8 bases, and 11 bases separated the two germline ends. Germline CDR1 and CDR2: ENHRY and SYGVKD. The CDR3 nucleotides are TGTGCCAGCGGGGGCGAAGGCTACACCTTC. Protein sequence: CASGGEGYTF.

V is TRBV12-3 or TRBV12-4 and J is TRBJ1-5; D is uncertain. Trimming cost V 7 bases and J 2 bases, with 12 bases left between them. There are 14 residues in the CDR3. CDR3 bases: TGTGCCAGCAAAATGGGTGGGGGCAATCAGCCCCAGCATTTT. Amino acid sequence: CASKMGGGNQPQHF.

The chain employs TRBV18 and TRBJ2-5, with D possibly TRBD2 on 7 matching bases. The CDR3 consists of 15 residues. CDR1 and CDR2 (germline): KGHSH, LQKENI. Trimming cost V 2 bases and J 1 base, with 11 bases left between them. The CDR3 DNA follows: TGTGCCAGCTCACCAAGGGGGAGGGTCCAAGAGACCCAGTACTTC. Translated: CASSPRGRVQETQYF.

This clonotype was observed a handful of times. The rearrangement uses TRBV21-1 and TRBJ2-4; the table's D call of TRBD1 was not tested on the DNA. TRBV21-1 corresponds to a pseudogene. The CDR3 spans 17 residues. The DNA of the CDR3 is TGTGCCAGCAGCAAAGATGGGCCTGGCGCCAGCAAAAACATTCAGTACTTC. This gives the protein CASSKDGPGASKNIQYF.

The rearrangement uses TRBV7-2 and TRBJ2-5; 10 nucleotides match TRBD2. There are 16 residues in the CDR3. The germline V gene encodes CDR1 SGHTA and CDR2 FQGNSA. Germline trimming cut 1 base from V and 1 base from J; bases unmatched to any gene: 3. The CDR3 sequence is CASSLGTSGLQETQYF. CDR3 DNA: TGTGCCAGCAGCTTAGGGACTAGCGGCCTCCAAGAGACCCAGTACTTC. Drawing the rest from reference TRBV7-2 and TRBJ2-5, the complete variable domain is GAGVSQSPSNKVTEKGKDVELRCDPISGHTALYWYRQSLGQGLEFLIYFQGNSAPDKSGLPSDRFSAERTGGSVSTLTIQRTQQEDSAVYLCASSLGTSGLQETQYFGPGTRLLVL.

In this sample, this clonotype turned up a few times. The chain employs TRBV29-1 and TRBJ1-1, with D perhaps TRBD1 (6 bases). This CDR3 is built from 14 residues. Trimming removed 2 bases from V and 3 bases from J, with 13 bases in between. Germline V gene sequence: CDR1 SQVTM, CDR2 ANQGSEA. DNA for the CDR3: TGCAGCGTTGAAAGATGGGGGGCCGACACTGAAGCTTTCTTT. Its protein product is CSVERWGADTEAFF.

The rearrangement uses TRBV3-1 and TRBJ2-2; no clear D gene. CDR1 and CDR2 (germline): LGHDT, YNNKEL (reference sequence). Deletions cut 3 bases from V and 1 base from J, with 12 bases between. The CDR3 is 16 residues long. In nucleotides, the CDR3 is TGTGCCAGCAGCCACTTCAACAACGAGAACACCGGGGAGCTGTTTTTT. It codes for CASSHFNNENTGELFF.

This clonotype was seen only a few times. The J gene is TRBJ2-1, the V gene TRBV11-2, with a possible D match to TRBD2 (6 bases). This CDR3 contains 16 residues. V was clipped by 1 base and J by 0 bases, with 10 bases between them. CDR1 and CDR2 (germline): SGHAT, FQNNGV. The CDR3 sequence: CASSLVSGDSYNEQFF. DNA for the CDR3: TGTGCCAGCAGCTTAGTGTCGGGGGACTCCTACAATGAGCAGTTCTTC. Together with reference TRBV11-2 and TRBJ2-1, the CDR3 gives the full variable domain: EAGVAQSPRYKIIEKRQSVAFWCNPISGHATLYWYQQILGQGPKLLIQFQNNGVVDDSQLPKDRFSAERLKGVDSTLKIQPAKLEDSAVYLCASSLVSGDSYNEQFFGPGTRLTVL.

The rearrangement links TRBV20-1 to TRBJ2-7; TRBD2 matches at 9 bases. From germline, CDR1 is DFQATT and CDR2 SNEGSKA (reference sequence). The CDR3 consists of 16 residues. V trimming: 2 bases; J trimming: 4 bases; junction bases outside the gene matches: 12. CDR3 sequence reads: CSARPPCCGGAYEQYF. The CDR3 DNA follows: TGCAGTGCTAGACCCCCCTGCTGCGGGGGGGCTTACGAGCAGTACTTC.

Only a few counts were recorded for this clonotype. This rearrangement joins TRBV7-2 to TRBJ2-5; weak D call: TRBD2 (5 bases). CDR1 and CDR2 from the germline V gene are SGHTA and FQGNSA. This CDR3 comprises 15 residues. Trimming left V 5 bases short and J 5 bases short, with 18 bases between. Written as DNA, the CDR3 is TGTGCCAGCAGCCTCAATGCAAACGGGGAGGAGACCCAGTACTTC. This codes for CASSLNANGEETQYF.

This clonotype has more than one count but fewer than ten. This chain uses TRBV7-9 with TRBJ2-7, with 9 bases aligning to TRBD1. Germline CDR1 reads SEHNR; CDR2 reads FQNEAQ (reference sequence). Trimming cost V 5 bases and J 4 bases; bases outside gene matches: 12. This CDR3 contains 16 residues. CDR3 sequence reads: CASSTTAPDRGYEQYF. CDR3 nucleotides: TGTGCCAGCAGCACGACCGCCCCGGACAGGGGATACGAGCAGTACTTC.

This clonotype was seen a few times. One junction end disagrees with the germline gene, perhaps due to a read error. V usage is TRBV15 and J usage is TRBJ2-5; D gene ambiguous. TRBJ2-7 matches the DNA end more closely, so the J call is doubtful. This CDR3 region has 16 residues. In germline, CDR1 is LNHNV, CDR2 YYDKDF (reference sequence). CDR3 amino acids: CVTSKDSATRTYEQYF. In nucleotides, the CDR3 is TGTGTCACCAGCAAAGACTCGGCGACCCGAACCTACGAGCAGTACTTC.

The DNA of the CDR3 is TGCAGTGCTAGAGATGGGGTTGGCTACACCTTC. This sequence encodes CSARDGVGYTF. The V gene is TRBV20-1, the J gene TRBJ1-2, with D hard to call. The CDR3 is 11 amino acids. V was trimmed by 0 bases and J by 7 bases, leaving 6 bases between them. Germline V gives CDR1 DFQATT, CDR2 SNEGSKA (reference sequence).

The chain joins TRBV2 to TRBJ2-4; possibly TRBD1 for D (5 bases). The germline V and J ends were trimmed by 7 bases and 4 bases, with 11 bases remaining between them. The CDR3 has 13 amino acids. Germline lookup yields CDR1 SNHLY and CDR2 FYNNEI. CDR3 loop: CASTPGIKNIQYF. Here the CDR3 DNA reads TGTGCCAGCACCCCAGGGATTAAAAACATTCAGTACTTC. Together with reference TRBV2 and TRBJ2-4, the CDR3 gives the full variable domain: EPEVTQTPSHQVTQMGQEVILRCVPISNHLYFYWYRQILGQKVEFLVSFYNNEISEKSEIFDDQFSVERPDGSNFTLKIRSTKLEDSAMYFCASTPGIKNIQYFGAGTRLSVL.

This clonotype was detected a few times. At one boundary the junction diverges from the germline segment, which might be a read error. The rearrangement uses TRBV11-2 and TRBJ2-7; perhaps TRBD2 as D (5 bases). CDR1 is SGHAT and CDR2 is FQNNGV in the germline V gene. The length of the CDR3 is 12 residues. This CDR3 reads CAGSLAWDEQYF. CDR3 sequence (DNA): TGTGCCGGCAGCTTAGCGTGGGATGAGCAGTACTTC.

The chain links TRBV9 to TRBJ1-4, with D perhaps TRBD1 (5 bases). The CDR3 extends over 15 amino acids. Trimming pared 0 bases from V and 7 bases from J, leaving 13 bases between. The germline V gene encodes CDR1 SGDLS and CDR2 YYNGEE. The chain's CDR3 is CASSVDAGLGEKLFF. The CDR3 bases are TGTGCCAGCAGCGTAGACGCGGGGCTGGGTGAAAAACTGTTTTTT. The full variable domain, with the rest looked up from reference TRBV9 and TRBJ1-4, is DSGVTQTPKHLITATGQRVTLRCSPRSGDLSVYWYQQSLDQGLQFLIQYYNGEERAKGNILERFSAQQFPDLHSELNLSSLELGDSALYFCASSVDAGLGEKLFFGSGTQLSVL.

This clonotype was observed a few times. The chain recombines TRBV7-2 with TRBJ1-2; weak D call: TRBD1 (5 bases). Germline assignment: CDR1 SGHTA and CDR2 FQGNSA. The V gene lost 5 bases and the J gene lost 0 bases, with 13 bases spanning the gap. The CDR3 sequence is 15 residues long. CDR3 sequence (DNA): TGTGCCAGCAGCGGCCGATTGGGACCTAACTATGGCTACACCTTC. It codes for CASSGRLGPNYGYTF.

There are a few counts of this clonotype. V is TRBV29-1 and J is TRBJ2-5; D ambiguous. This CDR3 region has 13 residues. Trimming shortened V by 0 bases and J by 2 bases, and 7 bases separated the two germline ends. Germline V gives CDR1 SQVTM, CDR2 ANQGSEA. The CDR3 region is CSVEEGGQETQYF. The DNA of the CDR3 is TGCAGCGTTGAAGAGGGCGGACAAGAGACCCAGTACTTC.

This clonotype has just a few counts. The V call is TRBV15, the J call TRBJ1-4, with D maybe TRBD1 (6 bases). CDR3 length equals 15 residues. With 0 bases removed from V and 14 bases from J, the gap between germline ends came to 19 bases. CDR1 is LNHNV and CDR2 is YYDKDF in the germline V gene (reference sequence). This chain's CDR3 is CATSRDWPGDNGLFF. CDR3 DNA sequence: TGTGCCACCAGCAGAGATTGGCCCGGGGACAACGGGCTGTTTTTT.

V is TRBV6-2 or TRBV6-3 and J is TRBJ2-7; D may be TRBD1 or TRBD2 (5 bases each). CDR3 size: 14 residues. Germline CDR1 is MNHEY and CDR2 is SVGEGT. V lost 6 bases, J lost 4 bases, and 16 bases lay in between. The CDR3 DNA reads TGTGCCAGCAGCCCATCCGGGACGAGATACGAGCAGTACTTC. Translating it yields CASSPSGTRYEQYF.

This clonotype turned up a few times. V and J are TRBV29-1 and TRBJ1-2; 12 bases fit TRBD1. This CDR3 is built from 14 residues. Germline V gene lookup returns CDR1 SQVTM and CDR2 ANQGSEA. V lost 6 bases to trimming and J lost 6 bases; unmatched junction nucleotides: 8. This CDR3 reads CSVLPGQGAHGYTF. CDR3 bases: TGCAGCGTCCTCCCGGGACAGGGGGCGCATGGCTACACCTTC.

This clonotype was detected ten times or more. The rearrangement uses TRBV7-2 and TRBJ2-1, with D possibly matching TRBD2 (5 bases). Trimming stripped 5 bases from V and 4 bases from J, with 12 bases between. This CDR3 region has 14 residues. Germline V lookup: CDR1 SGHTA, CDR2 FQGNSA. CDR3 sequence: CASSPPPGYNEQFF. CDR3 nucleotide sequence: TGTGCCAGCAGCCCGCCACCGGGGTACAATGAGCAGTTCTTC.

In its sample, this clonotype was seen a few times. The chain employs TRBV4-3 and TRBJ2-3, with 11 bases matching TRBD2. CDR1 is LGHNA and CDR2 is YSLEER in the germline V gene. CDR3 length: 16 residues. Trimming at V came to 0 bases and at J to 3 bases, leaving 2 bases not matched to a gene. CDR3 DNA sequence: TGCGCCAGCAGCCAAGACGTAGCGGGGGGGACAGATACGCAGTATTTT. Translating gives CASSQDVAGGTDTQYF.

This clonotype has just a few counts. The rearrangement uses TRBV6-5 and TRBJ1-1; TRBD1 is a possible D gene (6 bases). V dropped 2 bases and J dropped 11 bases, with 15 bases sitting between them. The germline gives CDR1 MNHEY, CDR2 SVGAGI. The CDR3 runs 13 residues. CDR3 sequence: CASSYVTGTLAFF. The CDR3, as DNA: TGTGCCAGCAGTTACGTGACAGGTACTTTGGCTTTCTTT.